This entry describes one T cell receptor (beta chain). Its antigen remains unknown. These data come from a study of early T cells in non-severe SARS-CoV-2 infection. Study context: Sequencing of unsorted whole blood was done on bulk RNA, leaving chains unpaired.

Individual cDNA molecules were tagged with unique molecular identifiers, the study reported. A single record per CDR3 protein comes from TCRdb applying MiXCR to the 5' RACE reads. The sample contains 34,000 or so distinct CDR3 sequences, about 10% of which appear only once. Overall study findings and caveats: Anti-spike CD8 responses were favored by VDJdb matching, which missed private and CD4 specificities.

The sequence came from an adult who was a healthcare worker with PCR-confirmed SARS-CoV-2 infection or an uninfected control (not recorded which). The sample comprised whole blood.

The CDR3 reads CASSLVVLADTDTQYF. CDR3 bases: TGCGCCAGCAGCTTGGTGGTCTTAGCGGACACAGATACGCAGTATTTT. This rearrangement joins TRBV5-1 to TRBJ2-3, with D possibly TRBD2 on 6 matching bases. The germline V gene encodes CDR1 SGHRS and CDR2 YFSETQ. V shed 0 bases and J shed 2 bases, with 13 bases lying between them. This CDR3 spans 16 amino acids.